The 20 T cell receptor beta chains presented below share a single source sample, sequenced in a study of vaccination effects on CD4 cells after COVID-19. Within the ViraFEST assay, antigen-specific CD4+ T cells underwent expansion with viral peptide pools prior to sequencing. It was after more than nine days of culture that CD4+ T cells were isolated. By PCR, the person was confirmed to have had SARS-CoV-2 infection between March and December 2020. Profiled with immunoSEQ multiplex PCR; TCRdb holds only in-frame clones, not every one. The table lists about 45,000 clones, approximately 70% of them singletons. Antigens of these TCRs are unknown. The source material was CD4+ T cells from PBMCs cultured with a peptide pool, sampled before COVID-19 vaccination. The receptors come from a human donor who had a prior SARS-CoV-2 infection.

This clone came up a few times. The gene calls are TRBV10-3 and TRBJ1-5; 7 bases align to TRBD1. Looked up from germline, CDR1 is ENHRY and CDR2 is SYGVKD. The CDR3 spans 14 residues. V lost 0 bases to trimming and J lost 7 bases; unmatched junction nucleotides: 3. The CDR3 sequence: CAISESDREQPQHF. The CDR3 region has the DNA TGTGCCATCAGTGAGTCTGACAGGGAGCAGCCCCAGCATTTT.

The chain employs TRBV2 and TRBJ1-2, with a tentative D call TRBD1 (5 bases). The CDR3 loop spans 15 amino acids. From germline, CDR1 is SNHLY and CDR2 FYNNEI. Trimming stripped 5 bases from V and 4 bases from J, with 17 bases between. In nucleotides, the CDR3 is TGTGCCAGCAGTTTAAAACAGGACCTCCCCTATGGCTACACCTTC. This gives the protein CASSLKQDLPYGYTF.

The chain is built from TRBV20-1 and TRBJ1-5, with unresolved D. The V end was cut by 3 bases, the J end by 6 bases, with 15 bases between. This CDR3 contains 14 residues. Germline CDR1 is DFQATT and CDR2 is SNEGSKA (reference sequence). The DNA for the CDR3 is TGCAGTGCTAGTTCATTCCGGGATATTCAGCCCCAGCATTTT. It specifies CSASSFRDIQPQHF.

The chain has TRBV7-9 and TRBJ1-1, with 10 bases identical to TRBD1. This CDR3 has 15 residues. Unmatched junction bases numbered 3, after V lost 0 bases and J lost 5 bases. The germline gives CDR1 SEHNR, CDR2 FQNEAQ (reference sequence). The CDR3 DNA reads TGTGCCAGCAGCTTAGCGGACAGGGGGAGGACTGAAGCTTTCTTT. The encoded protein is CASSLADRGRTEAFF.

The J gene is TRBJ2-6, the V gene TRBV7-2; maybe TRBD2 (6 bases). Per the germline V gene, CDR1 is SGHTA and CDR2 is FQGNSA. The CDR3 totals 15 residues. The V end lost 5 bases, the J end lost 0 bases, and 8 bases lay between the germline ends. The CDR3 spells CASSLGGSGANVLTF. The DNA for the CDR3 is TGTGCCAGCAGCCTCGGGGGCTCTGGGGCCAACGTCCTGACTTTC.

The rearrangement links TRBV2 to TRBJ1-5, with 7 bases matching TRBD1. The V gene end was trimmed by 6 bases and the J gene end by 0 bases; junction bases not matched to a gene: 5. CDR3 length equals 15 residues. CDR1 is SNHLY and CDR2 is FYNNEI in the germline V gene. The CDR3 DNA is TGTGCCAGCAGATCGGACAGGTATAGCAATCAGCCCCAGCATTTT. Translating gives CASRSDRYSNQPQHF.

This clone was observed a handful of times. This chain joins TRBV6-4 and TRBJ2-3, with 12 positions matching TRBD2. The CDR3 covers 15 residues. Germline V gene data show CDR1 as MRHNA and CDR2 as SNTAGT. The V gene end was trimmed by 6 bases and the J gene end by 6 bases; junction bases not matched to a gene: 7. The CDR3 reads CASSSGLAGSDTQYF. The CDR3 DNA is TGTGCCAGCAGCTCCGGACTAGCGGGAAGTGATACGCAGTATTTT.

The chain couples TRBV2 to TRBJ2-3; 9 nucleotides agree with TRBD2. Looked up from germline, CDR1 is SNHLY and CDR2 is FYNNEI. After removal of 4 bases from V and 2 bases from J, the junction contained 4 bases not matched to a gene. This CDR3 is 15 amino acids long. The CDR3 here is CASSAAGGHTDTQYF. The CDR3 DNA reads TGTGCCAGCAGTGCGGCGGGGGGGCACACAGATACGCAGTATTTT. The whole variable domain, filled in from reference TRBV2 and TRBJ2-3, reads EPEVTQTPSHQVTQMGQEVILRCVPISNHLYFYWYRQILGQKVEFLVSFYNNEISEKSEIFDDQFSVERPDGSNFTLKIRSTKLEDSAMYFCASSAAGGHTDTQYFGPGTRLTVL.

This rearrangement joins TRBV13 to TRBJ1-2; D ambiguous. This CDR3 region has 15 residues. The germline CDR1 and CDR2 sequences are PRHDT and FYEKMQ (reference sequence). Trimming left V 0 bases short and J 6 bases short, with 14 bases between. DNA of the CDR3: TGTGCCAGCAGCTTAGGCGAGGGTAGTGGCCATGGCTACACCTTC. Protein sequence: CASSLGEGSGHGYTF.

This clone was seen just once. V and J are TRBV5-1 and TRBJ1-1; D uncertain. CDR1 is SGHRS and CDR2 is YFSETQ in the germline V gene. The V end was cut by 0 bases, the J end by 5 bases, with 14 bases between. The CDR3 contains 15 residues. Written as DNA, the CDR3 is TGCGCCAGCAGCTTGGAGGGTCCCCGAACGACTGAAGCTTTCTTT. Protein: CASSLEGPRTTEAFF.

V usage is TRBV3-1 (or the pseudogene TRBV3-2) and J usage is TRBJ2-2; D perhaps matches TRBD1 (5 bases). Per germline, CDR1 LGHDT and CDR2 YNNKEL (reference sequence). There are 15 residues in the CDR3. V was shortened by 4 bases and J by 11 bases, with 20 bases between the two germline ends. CDR3 DNA sequence: TGTGCCAGCAGCCCTCTCCCCCAGGGCTCCCACGAGCTGTTTTTT. Amino acid sequence: CASSPLPQGSHELFF.

This chain uses TRBV5-4 with TRBJ1-1, with D possibly being TRBD1 (6 bases). Germline-derived CDR1 and CDR2 are SGHNT and YYREEE (reference sequence). The CDR3 totals 13 residues. V dropped 0 bases and J dropped 4 bases, with 7 bases sitting between them. CDR3 amino acids: CASSLGGGTEAFF. The CDR3 nucleotides are TGTGCCAGCAGCTTGGGAGGGGGCACTGAAGCTTTCTTT.

The V call is TRBV5-1, the J call TRBJ1-3; 7 positions match TRBD1. Germline assignment: CDR1 SGHRS and CDR2 YFSETQ. Losses at the gene ends were 2 bases for V and 2 bases for J; bases not matched to a gene: 1. This CDR3 comprises 14 residues. The CDR3 nucleotides read TGCGCCAGCAGCTTAGGGACAGCTGGAAACACCATATATTTT. The encoded protein is CASSLGTAGNTIYF.

CDR3 nucleotide sequence: TGCAGTGCTAGTGGCAGGGCGACCTACGAGCAGTACTTC. Its translation: CSASGRATYEQYF. The chain has TRBV20-1 and TRBJ2-7; D is possibly TRBD1 (5 bases). The CDR3 extends over 13 amino acids. V was pared by 3 bases and J by 2 bases, with 11 bases between. The germline V gene has CDR1 DFQATT and CDR2 SNEGSKA (reference sequence).

The J gene is TRBJ2-5, the V gene TRBV9; 11 bases line up with TRBD2. J was trimmed by 5 bases and V by 4 bases; bases with no gene match: 4. Germline loops: CDR1 SGDLS, CDR2 YYNGEE. The CDR3 contains 14 residues. The CDR3 DNA sequence: TGTGCCAGCAGCCAAGGGACTAGCGGTGAGACCCAGTACTTC. This encodes CASSQGTSGETQYF.

V gene TRBV12-3 or TRBV12-4 combines with J gene TRBJ1-1, with TRBD1 as a possible D gene (5 bases). This CDR3 contains 12 residues. The V gene lost 6 bases and the J gene lost 0 bases, with 5 bases spanning the gap. For the CDR3, the DNA is TGTGCCAGCAGGGGGGTGAACACTGAAGCTTTCTTT. Its protein product is CASRGVNTEAFF.

Only one count was recorded for this clone. CDR3 sequence: CASSLGETQYF. DNA of the CDR3: TGTGCCAGCAGCTTAGGAGAGACCCAGTACTTC. The V and J genes are TRBV11-2 and TRBJ2-5; D not resolved. Germline CDR1 and CDR2: SGHAT and FQNNGV. The length of the CDR3 is 11 residues. V shed 1 base and J shed 4 bases, with 1 base lying between them.

This clone was recorded once. The V and J genes are TRBV30 and TRBJ2-3; 8 bases agree with TRBD2. The germline gives CDR1 GTSNPN, CDR2 SVGIG (reference sequence). The CDR3 contains 14 residues. With 8 bases clipped from V and 1 base from J, the junction kept 8 bases outside the gene matches. Here the CDR3 DNA reads TGTGCCGGACGCTCAGCGGGGGGCACAGATACGCAGTATTTT. Protein product: CAGRSAGGTDTQYF.

The J gene is TRBJ2-3, the V gene TRBV11-2, with 10 positions matching TRBD1. V shed 5 bases, J shed 2 bases, and the junction held 4 bases outside the gene matches. This CDR3 has 15 amino acids. Germline CDR1 is SGHAT and CDR2 is FQNNGV. In DNA, the CDR3 is TGTGCCAGCAGCCCGGGACAGGGGACCACAGATACGCAGTATTTT. Amino acids: CASSPGQGTTDTQYF.

This sequence joins TRBV18 and TRBJ1-5; D is ambiguous. This CDR3 is built from 17 residues. The V and J ends lost 3 bases and 0 bases respectively, with 15 bases between them. Per germline, CDR1 KGHSH and CDR2 LQKENI. The CDR3: CASSPFVAQASNQPQHF. The CDR3 region has the DNA TGTGCCAGCTCACCCTTCGTGGCTCAAGCTAGCAATCAGCCCCAGCATTTT.